The clone carrying this TCR beta chain is large in the sample. Its antigen remains unidentified. This CDR3 has 16 amino acids. V lost 6 bases, J lost 5 bases, and 17 bases lay in between. Germline CDR1 is LGHNA and CDR2 is YNFKEQ. The data were obtained in a study of STAT5B mutations in CD4+ large granular lymphocyte leukemia. The study, taken as a whole, reports: CD4-sorted patient repertoires seemed more clonal than healthy CD4+ repertoires.

TCRdb keeps only in-frame clones here, not all; method: immunoSEQ multiplex PCR. The table shows roughly 410 clones, with roughly 60% occurring only once. This receptor was identified in a woman in her forties or fifties with CD4+ T-cell large granular lymphocyte leukemia. The sample comprised PBMCs. The V and J genes are TRBV4-2 and TRBJ1-6; D remains unclear. In nucleotides, the CDR3 is TGTGCCAGCAGATTAAGTCGGGGATCCAATAATTCACCCCTCCACTTT. It codes for CASRLSRGSNNSPLHF.